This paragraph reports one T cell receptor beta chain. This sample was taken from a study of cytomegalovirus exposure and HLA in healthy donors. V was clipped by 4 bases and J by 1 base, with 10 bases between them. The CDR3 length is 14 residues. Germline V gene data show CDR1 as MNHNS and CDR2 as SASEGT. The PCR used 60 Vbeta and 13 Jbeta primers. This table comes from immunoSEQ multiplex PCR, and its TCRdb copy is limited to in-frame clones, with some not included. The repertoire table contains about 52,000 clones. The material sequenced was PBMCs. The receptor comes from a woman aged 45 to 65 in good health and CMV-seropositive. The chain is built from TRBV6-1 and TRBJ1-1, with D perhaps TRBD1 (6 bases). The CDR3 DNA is TGTGCCAGCAGTGTCCACAGGGAGAACACTGAAGCTTTCTTT. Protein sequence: CASSVHRENTEAFF.